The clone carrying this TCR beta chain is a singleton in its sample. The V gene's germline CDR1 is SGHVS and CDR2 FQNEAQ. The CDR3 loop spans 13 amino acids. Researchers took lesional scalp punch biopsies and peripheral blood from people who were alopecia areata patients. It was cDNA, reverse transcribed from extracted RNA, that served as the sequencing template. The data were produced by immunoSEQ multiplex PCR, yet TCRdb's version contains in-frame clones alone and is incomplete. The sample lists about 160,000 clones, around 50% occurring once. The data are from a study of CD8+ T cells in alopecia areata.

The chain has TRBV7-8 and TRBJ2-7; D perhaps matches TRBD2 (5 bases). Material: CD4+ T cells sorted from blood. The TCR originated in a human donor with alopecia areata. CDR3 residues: CATIGGTLHEQYF. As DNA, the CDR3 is TGTGCAACCATCGGAGGTACGCTACACGAGCAGTACTTC.